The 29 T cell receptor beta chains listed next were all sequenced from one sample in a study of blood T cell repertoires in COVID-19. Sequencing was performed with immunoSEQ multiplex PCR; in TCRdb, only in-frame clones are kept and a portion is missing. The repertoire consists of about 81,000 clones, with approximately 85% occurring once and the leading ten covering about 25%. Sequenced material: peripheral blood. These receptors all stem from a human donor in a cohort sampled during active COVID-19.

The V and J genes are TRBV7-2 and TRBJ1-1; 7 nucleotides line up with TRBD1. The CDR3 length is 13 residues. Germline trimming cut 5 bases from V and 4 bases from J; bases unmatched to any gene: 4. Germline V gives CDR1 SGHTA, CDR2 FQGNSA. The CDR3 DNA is TGTGCCAGCAGCACACAGGGGATCACTGAAGCTTTCTTT. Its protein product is CASSTQGITEAFF.

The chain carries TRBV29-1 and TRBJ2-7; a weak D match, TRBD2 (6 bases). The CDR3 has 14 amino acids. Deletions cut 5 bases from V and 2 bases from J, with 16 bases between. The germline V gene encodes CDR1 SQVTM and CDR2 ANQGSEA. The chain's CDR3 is CSVYGFGGTYEQYF. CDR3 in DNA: TGCAGCGTTTATGGGTTTGGAGGGACCTACGAGCAGTACTTC.

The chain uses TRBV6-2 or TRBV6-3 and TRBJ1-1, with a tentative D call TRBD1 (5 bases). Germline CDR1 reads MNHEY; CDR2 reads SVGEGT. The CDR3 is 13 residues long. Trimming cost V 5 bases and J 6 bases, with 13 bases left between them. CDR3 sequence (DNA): TGTGCCAGCAGTCTCAGGGAAGGAGCTGAAGCTTTCTTT. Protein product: CASSLREGAEAFF.

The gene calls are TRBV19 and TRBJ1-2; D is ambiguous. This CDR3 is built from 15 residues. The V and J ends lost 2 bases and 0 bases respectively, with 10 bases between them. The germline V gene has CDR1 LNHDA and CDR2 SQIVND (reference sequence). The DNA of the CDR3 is TGTGCCAGTAGTATACCCCGGTCTCCTAACTATGGCTACACCTTC. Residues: CASSIPRSPNYGYTF. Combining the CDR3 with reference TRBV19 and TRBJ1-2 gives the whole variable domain DGGITQSPKYLFRKEGQNVTLSCEQNLNHDAMYWYRQDPGQGLRLIYYSQIVNDFQKGDIAEGYSVSREKKESFPLTVTSAQKNPTAFYLCASSIPRSPNYGYTFGSGTRLTVV.

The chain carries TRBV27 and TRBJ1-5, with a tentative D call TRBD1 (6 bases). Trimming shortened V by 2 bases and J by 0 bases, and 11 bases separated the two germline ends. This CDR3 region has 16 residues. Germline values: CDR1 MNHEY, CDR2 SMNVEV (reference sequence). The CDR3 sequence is CASSLTGTYSNQPQHF. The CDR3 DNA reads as TGTGCCAGCAGTTTAACAGGGACCTATAGCAATCAGCCCCAGCATTTT.

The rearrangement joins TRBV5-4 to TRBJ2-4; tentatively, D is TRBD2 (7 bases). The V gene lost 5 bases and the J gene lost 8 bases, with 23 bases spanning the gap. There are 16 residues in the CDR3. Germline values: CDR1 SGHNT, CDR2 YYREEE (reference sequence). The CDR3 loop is CASSRGVGTRGDIQYF. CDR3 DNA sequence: TGTGCCAGCAGTCGGGGGGTCGGGACAAGGGGAGACATTCAGTACTTC.

CDR3 in amino acids: CASSSRASRTSLDEQFF. Written as DNA, the CDR3 is TGTGCCAGCAGCTCCCGAGCCAGTAGGACTAGCTTAGATGAGCAGTTCTTC. This rearrangement joins TRBV7-9 to TRBJ2-1, with TRBD2 matching over 8 bases. Germline CDR1 and CDR2: SEHNR and FQNEAQ (reference sequence). CDR3 length equals 17 residues. Trimming at V came to 4 bases and at J to 8 bases, leaving 16 bases not matched to a gene.

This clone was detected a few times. The CDR3 loop reads CASKGDYGYTF. In DNA form, the CDR3 reads TGTGCCAGCAAAGGGGACTATGGCTACACCTTC. The rearrangement joins TRBV19 to TRBJ1-2, with D possibly being TRBD1 (5 bases). The CDR3 contains 11 residues. Trimming took 9 bases from V and 3 from J, leaving 8 bases between them. The germline gives CDR1 LNHDA, CDR2 SQIVND (reference sequence).

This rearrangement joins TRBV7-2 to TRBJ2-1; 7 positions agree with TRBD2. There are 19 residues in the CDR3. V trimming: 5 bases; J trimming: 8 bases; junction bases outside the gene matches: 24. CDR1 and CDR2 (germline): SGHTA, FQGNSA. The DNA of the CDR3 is TGTGCCAGCAGCCTCTACCCCCCCGGGTTGCGGGAGAGGGGCGATGAGCAGTTCTTC. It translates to CASSLYPPGLRERGDEQFF.

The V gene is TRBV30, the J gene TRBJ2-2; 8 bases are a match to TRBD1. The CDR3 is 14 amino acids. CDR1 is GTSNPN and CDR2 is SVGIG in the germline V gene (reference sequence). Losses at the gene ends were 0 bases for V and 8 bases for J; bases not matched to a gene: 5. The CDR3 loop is CAWSVDRVTGELFF. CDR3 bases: TGTGCCTGGAGTGTGGACAGGGTAACTGGGGAGCTGTTTTTT.

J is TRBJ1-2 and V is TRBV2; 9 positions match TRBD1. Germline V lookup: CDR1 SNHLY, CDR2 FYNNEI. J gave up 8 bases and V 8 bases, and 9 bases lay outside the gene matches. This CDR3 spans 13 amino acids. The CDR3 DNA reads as TGTGCCAGCGGAGAGGGACAGGGTTACGGCTACACCTTC. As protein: CASGEGQGYGYTF.

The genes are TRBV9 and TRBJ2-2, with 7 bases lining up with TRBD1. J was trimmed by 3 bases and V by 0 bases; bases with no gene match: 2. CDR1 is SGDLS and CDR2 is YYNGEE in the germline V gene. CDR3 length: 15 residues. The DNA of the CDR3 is TGTGCCAGCAGCGTAGGGCAGGGGGACACCGGGGAGCTGTTTTTT. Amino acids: CASSVGQGDTGELFF.

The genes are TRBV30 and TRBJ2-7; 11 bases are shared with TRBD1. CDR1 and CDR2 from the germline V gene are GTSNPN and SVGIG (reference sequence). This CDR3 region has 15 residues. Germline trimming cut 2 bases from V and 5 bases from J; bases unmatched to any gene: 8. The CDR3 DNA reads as TGTGCCTGGAGTTTCTACGGACAGGGGGCGGACGAGCAGTACTTC. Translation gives CAWSFYGQGADEQYF.

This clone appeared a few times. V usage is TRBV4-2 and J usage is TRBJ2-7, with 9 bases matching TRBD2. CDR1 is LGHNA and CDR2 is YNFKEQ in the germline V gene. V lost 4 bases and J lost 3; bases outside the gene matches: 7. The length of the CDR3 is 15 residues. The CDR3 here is CASSPASGGHYEQYF. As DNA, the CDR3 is TGTGCCAGCAGCCCCGCCAGCGGGGGGCACTACGAGCAGTACTTC.

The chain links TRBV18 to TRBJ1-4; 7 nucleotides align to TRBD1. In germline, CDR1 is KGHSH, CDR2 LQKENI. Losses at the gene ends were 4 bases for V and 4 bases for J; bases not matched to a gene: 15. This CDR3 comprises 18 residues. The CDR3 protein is CASSLLPPTGTDNEKLFF. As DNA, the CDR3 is TGTGCCAGCTCACTACTCCCACCTACCGGGACAGATAATGAAAAACTGTTTTTT.

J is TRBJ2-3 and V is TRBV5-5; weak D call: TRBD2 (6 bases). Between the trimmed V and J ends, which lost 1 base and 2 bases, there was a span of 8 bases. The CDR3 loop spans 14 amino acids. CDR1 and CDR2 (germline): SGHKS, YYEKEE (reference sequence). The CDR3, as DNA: TGTGCCAGCAGCTTGCGGGGGTCCACAGATACGCAGTATTTT. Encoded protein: CASSLRGSTDTQYF.

CDR3 loop: CASSWDSPTDTQYF. CDR3 DNA: TGTGCCAGCAGCTGGGACTCGCCAACAGATACGCAGTATTTT. V and J are TRBV5-6 and TRBJ2-3, with D maybe TRBD2 (6 bases). Germline values: CDR1 SGHDT, CDR2 YYEEEE. V was cut by 3 bases and J by 3 bases, with 11 bases left in between. CDR3 size: 14 residues.

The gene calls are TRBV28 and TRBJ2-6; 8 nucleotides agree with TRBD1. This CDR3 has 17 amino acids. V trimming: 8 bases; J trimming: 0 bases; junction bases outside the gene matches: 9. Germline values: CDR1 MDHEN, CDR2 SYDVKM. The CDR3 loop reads CASYAGTGISGANVLTF. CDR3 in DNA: TGTGCCAGCTATGCCGGGACAGGAATCTCTGGGGCCAACGTCCTGACTTTC.

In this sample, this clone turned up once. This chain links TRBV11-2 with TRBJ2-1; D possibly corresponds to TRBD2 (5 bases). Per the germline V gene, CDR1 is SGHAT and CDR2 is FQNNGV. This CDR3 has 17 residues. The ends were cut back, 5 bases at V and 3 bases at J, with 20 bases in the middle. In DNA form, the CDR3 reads TGTGCCAGCAGCGATGGGGTTTGGGGAGCCTACTACAATGAGCAGTTCTTC. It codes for CASSDGVWGAYYNEQFF.

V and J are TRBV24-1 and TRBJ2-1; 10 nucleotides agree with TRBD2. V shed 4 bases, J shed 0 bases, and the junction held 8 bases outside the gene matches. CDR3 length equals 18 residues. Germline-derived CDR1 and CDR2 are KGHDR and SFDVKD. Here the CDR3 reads CATSDPSGRASSYNEQFF. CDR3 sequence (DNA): TGTGCCACCAGTGACCCCAGCGGGAGGGCGAGCTCCTACAATGAGCAGTTCTTC.

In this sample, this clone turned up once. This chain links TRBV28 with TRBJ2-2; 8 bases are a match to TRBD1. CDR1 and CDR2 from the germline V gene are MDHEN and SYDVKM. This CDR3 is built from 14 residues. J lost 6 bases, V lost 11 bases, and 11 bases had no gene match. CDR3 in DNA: TGTGCCGGGGGACAGGCGGGGTTGTCCGGGGAGCTGTTTTTT. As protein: CAGGQAGLSGELFF.

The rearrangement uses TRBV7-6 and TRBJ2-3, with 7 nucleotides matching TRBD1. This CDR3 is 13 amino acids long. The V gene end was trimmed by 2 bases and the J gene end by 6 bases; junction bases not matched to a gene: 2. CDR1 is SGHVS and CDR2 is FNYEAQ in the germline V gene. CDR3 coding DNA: TGTGCCAGCAGCTTACTGGGACAGGATACGCAGTATTTT. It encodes CASSLLGQDTQYF.

The CDR3 coding sequence is TGTGCCAGCAGTTACTCAAGGACAGGACCCACTGAAGCTTTCTTT. Protein: CASSYSRTGPTEAFF. The rearrangement links TRBV6-5 to TRBJ1-1, with TRBD1 matching over 7 bases. The CDR3 covers 15 residues. Per the germline V gene, CDR1 is MNHEY and CDR2 is SVGAGI. Unmatched junction bases numbered 5, after V lost 0 bases and J lost 4 bases.

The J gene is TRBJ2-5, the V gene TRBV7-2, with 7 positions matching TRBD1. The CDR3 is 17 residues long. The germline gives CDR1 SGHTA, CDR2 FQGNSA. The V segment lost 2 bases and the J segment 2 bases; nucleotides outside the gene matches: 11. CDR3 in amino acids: CASSLTPTGVGQETQYF. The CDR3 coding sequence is TGTGCCAGCAGCTTAACTCCCACAGGGGTGGGGCAAGAGACCCAGTACTTC.

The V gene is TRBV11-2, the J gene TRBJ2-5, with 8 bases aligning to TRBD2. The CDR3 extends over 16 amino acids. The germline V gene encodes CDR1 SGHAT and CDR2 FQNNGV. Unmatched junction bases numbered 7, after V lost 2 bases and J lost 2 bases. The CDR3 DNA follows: TGTGCCAGCAGCTTACATGAGGGACTAGGGCAAGAGACCCAGTACTTC. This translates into CASSLHEGLGQETQYF.

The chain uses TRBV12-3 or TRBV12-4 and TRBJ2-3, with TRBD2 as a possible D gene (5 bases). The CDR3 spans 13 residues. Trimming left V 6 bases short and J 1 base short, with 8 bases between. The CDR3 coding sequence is TGTGCCAGCAGGCGTAGCGGCACAGATACGCAGTATTTT. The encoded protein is CASRRSGTDTQYF.

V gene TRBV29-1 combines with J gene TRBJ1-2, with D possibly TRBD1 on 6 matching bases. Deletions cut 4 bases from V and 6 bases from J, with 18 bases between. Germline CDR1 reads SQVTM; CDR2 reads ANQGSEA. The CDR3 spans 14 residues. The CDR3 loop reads CSVGEGTGMHGYTF. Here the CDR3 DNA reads TGCAGCGTTGGTGAAGGTACAGGGATGCATGGCTACACCTTC.

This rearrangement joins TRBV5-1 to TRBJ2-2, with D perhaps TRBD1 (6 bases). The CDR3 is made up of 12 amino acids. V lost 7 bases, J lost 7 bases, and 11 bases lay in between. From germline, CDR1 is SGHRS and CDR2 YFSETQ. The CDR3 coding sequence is TGCGCCAGCCCCCGAGGGGGCGGGGAGCTGTTTTTT. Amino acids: CASPRGGGELFF. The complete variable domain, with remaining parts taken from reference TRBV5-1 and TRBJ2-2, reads KAGVTQTPRYLIKTRGQQVTLSCSPISGHRSVSWYQQTPGQGLQFLFEYFSETQRNKGNFPGRFSGRQFSNSRSEMNVSTLELGDSALYLCASPRGGGELFFGEGSRLTVL.

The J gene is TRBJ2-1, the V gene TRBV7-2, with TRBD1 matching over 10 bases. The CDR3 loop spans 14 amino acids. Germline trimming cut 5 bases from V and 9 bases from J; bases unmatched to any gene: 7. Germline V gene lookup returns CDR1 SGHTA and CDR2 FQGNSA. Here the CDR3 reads CASSLTGTGVEQFF. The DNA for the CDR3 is TGTGCCAGCAGCCTCACCGGGACAGGGGTTGAGCAGTTCTTC. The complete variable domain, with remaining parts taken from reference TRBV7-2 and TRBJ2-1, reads GAGVSQSPSNKVTEKGKDVELRCDPISGHTALYWYRQSLGQGLEFLIYFQGNSAPDKSGLPSDRFSAERTGGSVSTLTIQRTQQEDSAVYLCASSLTGTGVEQFFGPGTRLTVL.